Below are 11 T cell receptor beta chains sequenced from a single sample in a study of PD-1 blockade in mismatch repair-deficient tumors. Clones were read by immunoSEQ multiplex PCR, and TCRdb kept only the in-frame ones, dropping some. This sample has approximately 80,000 clones, with approximately 80% found just once. The sample was peripheral blood, taken 44 weeks after starting pembrolizumab. The receptors were gathered from an adult with mismatch repair-deficient cancer.

V gene TRBV6-6 combines with J gene TRBJ2-5; possibly TRBD2 for D (5 bases). The germline V gene encodes CDR1 MNHNY and CDR2 SVGAGI (reference sequence). The CDR3 totals 15 residues. The germline V and J ends were trimmed by 7 bases and 3 bases, with 18 bases remaining between them. CDR3 protein: CASIDYAAPEETQYF. In DNA, the CDR3 is TGTGCCAGCATCGACTACGCAGCACCCGAAGAGACCCAGTACTTC.

J is TRBJ1-1 and V is TRBV27; D is ambiguous. V was cut by 2 bases and J by 0 bases, with 4 bases left in between. The germline V gene has CDR1 MNHEY and CDR2 SMNVEV (reference sequence). This CDR3 comprises 13 residues. DNA for the CDR3: TGTGCCAGCAGTTTAAAGATGAACACTGAAGCTTTCTTT. This gives the protein CASSLKMNTEAFF.

This clone was detected a few times. V usage is TRBV6-6 and J usage is TRBJ1-2; D ambiguous. There are 13 residues in the CDR3. The V end lost 7 bases, the J end lost 5 bases, and 14 bases lay between the germline ends. CDR1 is MNHNY and CDR2 is SVGAGI in the germline V gene (reference sequence). The CDR3 nucleotides read TGTGCCAGCACCCCCACCAGCGGATATGGCTACACCTTC. Translation: CASTPTSGYGYTF.

The V gene is TRBV4-2, the J gene TRBJ2-7; 7 bases match TRBD2. The CDR3 has 15 residues. CDR1 and CDR2 from the germline V gene are LGHNA and YNFKEQ. The ends lost 0 bases at V and 2 bases at J; junction bases unmatched: 4. Here the CDR3 reads CASSQETGGPYEQYF. The CDR3 coding sequence is TGTGCCAGCAGCCAAGAAACGGGAGGACCCTACGAGCAGTACTTC.

V usage is TRBV19 and J usage is TRBJ2-5; weak D call: TRBD1 (5 bases). CDR1 is LNHDA, CDR2 SQIVND, per germline (reference sequence). The CDR3 spans 15 residues. V was cut by 1 base and J by 5 bases, with 14 bases left in between. The CDR3 nucleotides read TGTGCCAGTAGTATAGGTGGGGTCAGGGTGGAGACCCAGTACTTC. Its translation: CASSIGGVRVETQYF.

This clone was seen more than once but under ten times. The V gene is TRBV7-3, the J gene TRBJ2-2; D gene ambiguous. V was trimmed by 5 bases and J by 9 bases, leaving 7 bases between them. This CDR3 contains 11 residues. In germline, CDR1 is SGHTA, CDR2 FQGTGA. CDR3 sequence (DNA): TGTGCCAGCAGCAATTCCAGGGAGCTGTTTTTT. Amino acids: CASSNSRELFF.

Only one count was recorded for this clone. This chain uses TRBV6-1 with TRBJ1-2, with TRBD1 as a possible D gene (6 bases). Deletions cut 4 bases from V and 8 bases from J, with 11 bases between. Germline lookup yields CDR1 MNHNS and CDR2 SASEGT. CDR3 length: 12 residues. As DNA, the CDR3 is TGTGCCAGCAGTGCACAGGGACGGGGCTACACCTTC. Translating gives CASSAQGRGYTF.

The V and J genes are TRBV27 and TRBJ2-2; TRBD2 might be the D (6 bases). The CDR3 runs 15 residues. The germline gives CDR1 MNHEY, CDR2 SMNVEV (reference sequence). The V gene lost 3 bases and the J gene lost 5 bases, with 13 bases spanning the gap. The CDR3 spells CASSLEEGRTGELFF. In DNA, the CDR3 is TGTGCCAGCAGTTTGGAGGAGGGCAGAACCGGGGAGCTGTTTTTT.

The chain carries TRBV9 and TRBJ1-3; D perhaps matches TRBD1 (5 bases). Germline V gene sequence: CDR1 SGDLS, CDR2 YYNGEE. Trimming removed 6 bases from V and 3 bases from J, with 13 bases in between. The CDR3 length is 14 residues. The CDR3 nucleotides read TGTGCCAGCACAGGGAATATCTTTGGAAACACCATATATTTT. This encodes CASTGNIFGNTIYF.

The V and J genes are TRBV5-4 and TRBJ1-1; D is unclear. Germline assignment: CDR1 SGHNT and CDR2 YYREEE (reference sequence). The V gene lost 4 bases and the J gene lost 4 bases, with 8 bases spanning the gap. CDR3 length: 12 amino acids. CDR3 nucleotide sequence: TGTGCCAGCAGCACCCGGGGCACTGAAGCTTTCTTT. Its protein product is CASSTRGTEAFF.

V and J are TRBV19 and TRBJ2-7; TRBD2 aligns across 13 bases. The V and J ends lost 5 bases and 0 bases, in that order; junction bases with no gene match: 4. The CDR3 extends over 16 amino acids. Germline assignment: CDR1 LNHDA and CDR2 SQIVND (reference sequence). The CDR3 here is CASSSRTSGSSYEQYF. In nucleotides, the CDR3 is TGTGCCAGTAGTTCGAGGACTAGCGGGAGCTCCTACGAGCAGTACTTC.